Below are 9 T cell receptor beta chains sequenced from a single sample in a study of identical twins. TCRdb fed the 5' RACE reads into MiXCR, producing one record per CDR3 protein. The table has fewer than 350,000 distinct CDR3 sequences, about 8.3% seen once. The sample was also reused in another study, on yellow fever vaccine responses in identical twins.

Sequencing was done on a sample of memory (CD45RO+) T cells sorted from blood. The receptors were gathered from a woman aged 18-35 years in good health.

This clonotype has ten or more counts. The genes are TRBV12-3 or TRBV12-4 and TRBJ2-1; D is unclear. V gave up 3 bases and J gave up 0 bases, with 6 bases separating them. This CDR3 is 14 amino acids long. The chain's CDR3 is CASSFSVSYNEQFF. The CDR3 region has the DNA TGTGCCAGCAGTTTCAGCGTCTCCTACAATGAGCAGTTCTTC.

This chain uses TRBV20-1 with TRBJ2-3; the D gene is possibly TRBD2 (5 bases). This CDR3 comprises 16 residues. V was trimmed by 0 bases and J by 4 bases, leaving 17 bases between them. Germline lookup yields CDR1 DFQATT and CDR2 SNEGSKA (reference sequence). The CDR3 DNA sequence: TGCAGTGCTAGAGATCCAGGTAGCGTCGACGCAGATACGCAGTATTTT. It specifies CSARDPGSVDADTQYF.

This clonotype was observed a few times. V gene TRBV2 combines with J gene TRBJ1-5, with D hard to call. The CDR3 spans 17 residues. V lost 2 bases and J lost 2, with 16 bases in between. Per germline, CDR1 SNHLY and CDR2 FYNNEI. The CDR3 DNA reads TGTGCCAGCAGTGAAAGGTCAGCCCCTTGGGGCAATCAGCCCCAGCATTTT. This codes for CASSERSAPWGNQPQHF.

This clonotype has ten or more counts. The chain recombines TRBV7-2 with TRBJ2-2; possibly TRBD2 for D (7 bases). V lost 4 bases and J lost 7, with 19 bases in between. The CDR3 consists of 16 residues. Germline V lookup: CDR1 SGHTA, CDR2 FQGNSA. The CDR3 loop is CASSSLHGGHGGELFF. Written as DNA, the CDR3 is TGTGCCAGCAGCTCACTCCACGGGGGGCATGGCGGGGAGCTGTTTTTT. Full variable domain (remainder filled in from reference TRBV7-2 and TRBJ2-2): GAGVSQSPSNKVTEKGKDVELRCDPISGHTALYWYRQSLGQGLEFLIYFQGNSAPDKSGLPSDRFSAERTGGSVSTLTIQRTQQEDSAVYLCASSSLHGGHGGELFFGEGSRLTVL.

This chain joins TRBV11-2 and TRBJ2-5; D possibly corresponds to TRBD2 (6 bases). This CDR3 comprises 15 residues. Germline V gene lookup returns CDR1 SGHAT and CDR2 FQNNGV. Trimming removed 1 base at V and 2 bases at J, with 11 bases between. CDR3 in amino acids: CASSLAGEKQETQYF. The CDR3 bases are TGTGCCAGCAGCTTAGCGGGAGAGAAGCAAGAGACCCAGTACTTC.

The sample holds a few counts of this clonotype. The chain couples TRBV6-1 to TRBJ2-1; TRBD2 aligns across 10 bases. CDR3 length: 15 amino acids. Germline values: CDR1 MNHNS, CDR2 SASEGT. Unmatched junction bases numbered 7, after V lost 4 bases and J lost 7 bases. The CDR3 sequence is CASSVLAGARNEQFF. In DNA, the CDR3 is TGTGCCAGCAGTGTTCTAGCGGGAGCTCGGAATGAGCAGTTCTTC.

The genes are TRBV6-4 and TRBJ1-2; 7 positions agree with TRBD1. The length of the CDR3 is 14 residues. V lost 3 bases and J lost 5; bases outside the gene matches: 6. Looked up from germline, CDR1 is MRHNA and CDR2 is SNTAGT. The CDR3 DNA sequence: TGTGCCAGCAGTGAGACTGAACAGGGGTATGGCTACACCTTC. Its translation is CASSETEQGYGYTF.

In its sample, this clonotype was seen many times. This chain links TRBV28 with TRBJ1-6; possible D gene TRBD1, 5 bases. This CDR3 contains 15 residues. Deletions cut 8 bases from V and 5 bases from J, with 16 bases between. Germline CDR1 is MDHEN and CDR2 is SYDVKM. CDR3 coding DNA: TGTGCCAGCCAGATTCCGGGACTAAATAATTCACCCCTCCACTTT. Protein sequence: CASQIPGLNNSPLHF. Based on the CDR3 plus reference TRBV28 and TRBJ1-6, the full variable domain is DVKVTQSSRYLVKRTGEKVFLECVQDMDHENMFWYRQDPGLGLRLIYFSYDVKMKEKGDIPEGYSVSREKKERFSLILESASTNQTSMYLCASQIPGLNNSPLHFGNGTRLTVT.

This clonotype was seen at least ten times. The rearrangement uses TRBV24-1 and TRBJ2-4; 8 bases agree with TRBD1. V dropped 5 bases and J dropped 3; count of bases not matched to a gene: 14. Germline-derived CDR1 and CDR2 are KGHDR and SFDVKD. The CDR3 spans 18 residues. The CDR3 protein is CATSAGTGPEIGKNIQYF. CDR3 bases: TGTGCCACCAGTGCCGGGACAGGTCCCGAAATAGGCAAAAACATTCAGTACTTC.